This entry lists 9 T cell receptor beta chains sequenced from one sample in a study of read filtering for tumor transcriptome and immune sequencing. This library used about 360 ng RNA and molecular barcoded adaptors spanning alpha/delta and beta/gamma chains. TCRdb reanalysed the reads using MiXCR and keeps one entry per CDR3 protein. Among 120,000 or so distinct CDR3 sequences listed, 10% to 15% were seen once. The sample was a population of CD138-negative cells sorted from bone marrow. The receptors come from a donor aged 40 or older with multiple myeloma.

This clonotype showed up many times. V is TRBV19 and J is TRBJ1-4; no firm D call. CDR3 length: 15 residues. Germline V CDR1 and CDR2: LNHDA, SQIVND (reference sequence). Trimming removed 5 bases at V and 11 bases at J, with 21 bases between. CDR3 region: CASSDRDSEADKLFF. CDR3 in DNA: TGTGCCAGTAGTGACCGCGACTCAGAAGCGGATAAACTGTTTTTT. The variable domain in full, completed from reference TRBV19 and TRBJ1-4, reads DGGITQSPKYLFRKEGQNVTLSCEQNLNHDAMYWYRQDPGQGLRLIYYSQIVNDFQKGDIAEGYSVSREKKESFPLTVTSAQKNPTAFYLCASSDRDSEADKLFFGSGTQLSVL.

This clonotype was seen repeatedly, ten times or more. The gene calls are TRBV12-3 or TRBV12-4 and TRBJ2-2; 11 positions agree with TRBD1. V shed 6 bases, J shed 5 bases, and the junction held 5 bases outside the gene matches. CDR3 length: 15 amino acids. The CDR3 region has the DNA TGTGCCAGCAGGGACCGGGACAGGGGGACCGGGGAGCTGTTTTTT. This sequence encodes CASRDRDRGTGELFF.

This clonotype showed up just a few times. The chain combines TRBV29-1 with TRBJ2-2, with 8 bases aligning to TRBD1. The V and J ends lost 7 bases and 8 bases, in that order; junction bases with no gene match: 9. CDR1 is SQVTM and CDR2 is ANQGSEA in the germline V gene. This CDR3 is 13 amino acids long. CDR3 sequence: CSAVTGGKGELFF. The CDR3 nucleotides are TGCAGCGCAGTAACAGGGGGGAAAGGGGAGCTGTTTTTT.

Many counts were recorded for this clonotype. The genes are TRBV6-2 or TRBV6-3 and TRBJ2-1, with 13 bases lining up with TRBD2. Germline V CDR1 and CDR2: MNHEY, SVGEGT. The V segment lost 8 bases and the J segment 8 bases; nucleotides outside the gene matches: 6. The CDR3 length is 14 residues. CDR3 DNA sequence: TGTGCCAGCCTAAGGACTAGCGGGAGCGATGAGCAGTTCTTC. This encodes CASLRTSGSDEQFF.

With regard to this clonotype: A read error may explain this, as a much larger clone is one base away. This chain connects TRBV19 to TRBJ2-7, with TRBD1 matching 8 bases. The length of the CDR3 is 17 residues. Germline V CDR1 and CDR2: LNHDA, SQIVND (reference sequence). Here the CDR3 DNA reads TGTGCCAGTAGTATAGAGCGTCCCGGACAGGGAGGTTACGAGCAGCACTTC. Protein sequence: CASSIERPGQGGYEQHF. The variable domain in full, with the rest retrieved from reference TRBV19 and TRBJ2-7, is DGGITQSPKYLFRKEGQNVTLSCEQNLNHDAMYWYRQDPGQGLRLIYYSQIVNDFQKGDIAEGYSVSREKKESFPLTVTSAQKNPTAFYLCASSIERPGQGGYEQHFGPGTRLTVT.

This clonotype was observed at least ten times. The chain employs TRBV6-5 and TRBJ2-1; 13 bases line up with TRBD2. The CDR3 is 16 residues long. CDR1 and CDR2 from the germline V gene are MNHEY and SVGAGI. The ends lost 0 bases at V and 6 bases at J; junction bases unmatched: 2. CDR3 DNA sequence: TGTGCCAGCAGTTACTCTACTAGCGGGGGGGCCAATGAGCAGTTCTTC. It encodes CASSYSTSGGANEQFF.

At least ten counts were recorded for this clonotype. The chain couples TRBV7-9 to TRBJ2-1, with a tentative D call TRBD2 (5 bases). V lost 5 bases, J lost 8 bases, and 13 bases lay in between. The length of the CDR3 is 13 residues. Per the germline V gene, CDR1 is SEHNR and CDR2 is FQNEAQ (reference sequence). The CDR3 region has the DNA TGTGCCAGCAGCAACGTAGCGTTTCATGAGCAGTTCTTC. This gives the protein CASSNVAFHEQFF. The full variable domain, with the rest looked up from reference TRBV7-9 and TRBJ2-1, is DTGVSQNPRHKITKRGQNVTFRCDPISEHNRLYWYRQTLGQGPEFLTYFQNEAQLEKSRLLSDRFSAERPKGSFSTLEIQRTEQGDSAMYLCASSNVAFHEQFFGPGTRLTVL.

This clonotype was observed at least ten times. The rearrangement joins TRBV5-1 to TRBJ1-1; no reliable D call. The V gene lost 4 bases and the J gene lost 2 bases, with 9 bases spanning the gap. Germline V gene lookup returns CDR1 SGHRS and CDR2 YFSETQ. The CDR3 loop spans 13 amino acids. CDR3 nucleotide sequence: TGCGCCAGCAGCCGATTCTTAAACACTGAAGCTTTCTTT. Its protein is CASSRFLNTEAFF.

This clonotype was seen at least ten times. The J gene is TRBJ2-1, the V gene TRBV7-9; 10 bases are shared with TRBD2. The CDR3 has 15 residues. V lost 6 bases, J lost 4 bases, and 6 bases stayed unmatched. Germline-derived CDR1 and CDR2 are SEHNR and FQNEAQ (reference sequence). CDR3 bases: TGTGCCAGCAGGTCCGGGACTAGCGCTTACAATGAGCAGTTCTTC. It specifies CASRSGTSAYNEQFF.